The clone carrying this TCR beta chain was counted many times. Its antigen is currently unknown. This specimen belongs to a study of CD8 T cells in ankylosing spondylitis. Overall study results and limits: A number of the motif variants had already been described in reactive arthritis synovial fluid and blood. The clones that were linked to disease were reported to be significantly enriched in matched synovial fluid samples from ankylosing spondylitis patients. Clones linked to disease, bearing a CD8+ phenotype, were relatively rare in peripheral blood.

Germline V lookup: CDR1 SGDLS, CDR2 YYNGEE. The CDR3 has 14 residues. Trimming took off 1 base at V and 2 bases at J, with 9 bases between the two ends. TCR beta libraries were made by quantitative 5'-RACE with molecular barcodes. Via MiXCR, TCRdb re-called the 5' RACE reads, giving one row per CDR3 protein. Of just over 150,000 distinct CDR3 sequences listed, 18% are singletons. The source material was blood, either unsorted or a sorted T cell fraction (not recorded which). The J gene is TRBJ2-5, the V gene TRBV9; D is unclear. The TCR comes from a male donor with ankylosing spondylitis or in good health (not recorded which). CDR3 amino acids: CASSVSSAQETQYF. The CDR3 DNA reads as TGTGCCAGCAGCGTATCGAGCGCGCAAGAGACCCAGTACTTC.